Listed here are 17 T cell receptor beta chains from one sample, sequenced in a study of T cell responses to AZD1222 COVID-19 vaccine. The assay was immunoSEQ multiplex PCR, and TCRdb's table has in-frame clones only and misses some. The sample carries some 150,000 clones, roughly 88% recorded once. The sequencing here drew on peripheral blood, taken on day 0 of AZD1222 vaccination. The source of these receptors is an adult in good health.

The chain uses TRBV2 and TRBJ1-5; 7 bases agree with TRBD1. Trimming removed 6 bases from V and 6 bases from J; junction bases left unmatched: 5. CDR1 is SNHLY, CDR2 FYNNEI, per germline. The CDR3 consists of 13 residues. CDR3 residues: CASRAGGAQPQHF. CDR3 DNA: TGTGCCAGCAGGGCAGGGGGAGCTCAGCCCCAGCATTTT. Variable domain in full (rest from reference TRBV2 and TRBJ1-5): EPEVTQTPSHQVTQMGQEVILRCVPISNHLYFYWYRQILGQKVEFLVSFYNNEISEKSEIFDDQFSVERPDGSNFTLKIRSTKLEDSAMYFCASRAGGAQPQHFGDGTRLSIL.

The chain carries TRBV9 and TRBJ2-3; 9 nucleotides match TRBD2. V was pared by 0 bases and J by 6 bases, with 5 bases of the junction left unmatched. In germline, CDR1 is SGDLS, CDR2 YYNGEE. The CDR3 is 15 amino acids. This chain's CDR3 is CASSVGGLAWDTQYF. CDR3 nucleotide sequence: TGTGCCAGCAGCGTAGGGGGACTAGCTTGGGATACGCAGTATTTT.

This clone was observed a few times. This chain connects TRBV6-1 to TRBJ1-5, with 8 nucleotides matching TRBD1. This CDR3 comprises 15 residues. V lost 3 bases, J lost 9 bases, and 10 bases stayed unmatched. Germline values: CDR1 MNHNS, CDR2 SASEGT. In nucleotides, the CDR3 is TGTGCCAGCAGTGACAGGGGGCGCCTACTCGGGCCCCAGCATTTT. Translation gives CASSDRGRLLGPQHF.

The rearrangement links TRBV6-5 to TRBJ2-6, with a weak D call TRBD2 (6 bases). CDR3 size: 15 residues. Trimming stripped 7 bases from V and 3 bases from J, with 13 bases between. CDR1 and CDR2 (germline): MNHEY, SVGAGI. The DNA for the CDR3 is TGTGCCAGCATCCTCGGAGGGCTTGGGGCCAACGTCCTGACTTTC. This translates into CASILGGLGANVLTF.

The genes are TRBV10-1 and TRBJ2-1; D call uncertain. The CDR3 extends over 15 amino acids. V shed 5 bases and J shed 0 bases, with 11 bases lying between them. CDR1 and CDR2 (germline): WNHNN, SYGVQD (reference sequence). The CDR3 loop reads CASSLDLYSYNEQFF. The DNA of the CDR3 is TGCGCCAGCAGTCTGGATCTATACTCCTACAATGAGCAGTTCTTC.

This chain connects TRBV7-9 to TRBJ1-1; maybe TRBD1 (5 bases). V lost 5 bases, J lost 6 bases, and 28 bases lay in between. The CDR3 loop spans 18 amino acids. Germline lookup yields CDR1 SEHNR and CDR2 FQNEAQ (reference sequence). CDR3 coding DNA: TGTGCCAGCAGCGACAAGTGGGGGGGATCTACTGAGGACGCTGAAGCTTTCTTT. Translation: CASSDKWGGSTEDAEAFF.

The chain has TRBV11-2 and TRBJ1-1; D is possibly TRBD1 (5 bases). Trimming cost V 6 bases and J 4 bases, with 9 bases left between them. From germline, CDR1 is SGHAT and CDR2 FQNNGV. The CDR3 has 12 residues. CDR3 region: CASREGPTEAFF. CDR3 DNA: TGTGCCAGCAGAGAGGGGCCCACTGAAGCTTTCTTT. The full variable domain, in which reference TRBV11-2 and TRBJ1-1 provide the parts outside the CDR3, is EAGVAQSPRYKIIEKRQSVAFWCNPISGHATLYWYQQILGQGPKLLIQFQNNGVVDDSQLPKDRFSAERLKGVDSTLKIQPAKLEDSAVYLCASREGPTEAFFGQGTRLTVV.

This clone came up many times. The gene calls are TRBV5-4 and TRBJ1-1; TRBD1 matches 7 bases. CDR3 length equals 15 residues. The trim removed 4 bases at V and 5 bases at J, leaving 11 bases unmatched. Germline V lookup: CDR1 SGHNT, CDR2 YYREEE (reference sequence). The DNA for the CDR3 is TGTGCCAGCAGCCCCCTGACAGGGATGTGGACTGAAGCTTTCTTT. This encodes CASSPLTGMWTEAFF.

The chain joins TRBV5-4 to TRBJ1-6, with TRBD1 matching over 8 bases. Per germline, CDR1 SGHNT and CDR2 YYREEE (reference sequence). Trimming took 7 bases from V and 10 from J; bases not matched to a gene: 13. The CDR3 length is 15 residues. The CDR3 DNA reads TGTGCCAGCGGGCGCCAGGGGGCGACAGGATCACCCCTCCACTTT. As protein: CASGRQGATGSPLHF.

The gene calls are TRBV15 and TRBJ1-2; 7 bases map to TRBD1. After removal of 1 base from V and 5 bases from J, the junction contained 4 bases not matched to a gene. Germline values: CDR1 LNHNV, CDR2 YYDKDF (reference sequence). The CDR3 runs 14 residues. The CDR3 loop reads CATSRGDRDYGYTF. For the CDR3, the DNA is TGTGCCACCAGCAGAGGTGACAGGGATTATGGCTACACCTTC.

The chain carries TRBV18 and TRBJ1-2, with D maybe TRBD1 (6 bases). V lost 5 bases and J 3 bases, leaving 22 bases between the germline ends. CDR3 length: 17 residues. Germline CDR1 and CDR2: KGHSH and LQKENI. The CDR3 bases are TGTGCCAGCTCAGCACGCTTCACAGGGTCGGATCACTATGGCTACACCTTC. Its translation is CASSARFTGSDHYGYTF.

This clone came up a few times. The genes are TRBV28 and TRBJ2-1, with D perhaps matching TRBD2 (5 bases). Trimming shortened V by 1 base and J by 9 bases, and 10 bases separated the two germline ends. CDR1 and CDR2 (germline): MDHEN, SYDVKM. The CDR3 length is 13 residues. This CDR3 is CASSLSGGSEQFF. In DNA, the CDR3 is TGTGCCAGCAGTTTATCCGGAGGTAGTGAGCAGTTCTTC.

The chain is built from TRBV18 and TRBJ2-7, with D possibly matching TRBD1 (5 bases). This CDR3 region has 12 residues. V was clipped by 2 bases and J by 9 bases, with 11 bases between them. Germline lookup yields CDR1 KGHSH and CDR2 LQKENI. The CDR3 DNA follows: TGTGCCAGCTCACCAGGGAATGGGGCGCAGTACTTC. The encoded protein is CASSPGNGAQYF.

The rearrangement links TRBV5-4 to TRBJ1-5; possibly TRBD1 for D (6 bases). This CDR3 region has 16 residues. V was clipped by 0 bases and J by 8 bases, with 18 bases between them. Germline V gene sequence: CDR1 SGHNT, CDR2 YYREEE (reference sequence). The DNA for the CDR3 is TGTGCCAGCAGCTTGGGTGGCCAGGGGAACATGGAGCCCCAGCATTTT. It yields the protein CASSLGGQGNMEPQHF. The full variable domain, in which reference TRBV5-4 and TRBJ1-5 provide the parts outside the CDR3, is ETGVTQSPTHLIKTRGQQVTLRCSSQSGHNTVSWYQQALGQGPQFIFQYYREEENGRGNFPPRFSGLQFPNYSSELNVNALELDDSALYLCASSLGGQGNMEPQHFGDGTRLSIL.

The CDR3 protein is CASSRLGASYNEQFF. Written as DNA, the CDR3 is TGTGCCAGCTCACGCCTCGGAGCCTCTTACAATGAGCAGTTCTTC. The gene calls are TRBV18 and TRBJ2-1; D is uncertain. The CDR3 has 15 residues. Germline CDR1 reads KGHSH; CDR2 reads LQKENI. V was pared by 4 bases and J by 4 bases, with 14 bases between.

V and J are TRBV3-1 (or the pseudogene TRBV3-2) and TRBJ1-1; D is unresolved. Germline CDR1 reads LGHDT; CDR2 reads YNNKEL (reference sequence). The CDR3 has 12 residues. V lost 2 bases, J lost 6 bases, and 7 bases lay in between. The DNA of the CDR3 is TGTGCCAGCAGCCAACGCCCCGCTGAAGCTTTCTTT. Its protein product is CASSQRPAEAFF.

This rearrangement joins TRBV20-1 to TRBJ1-6, with D uncertain. Germline V gene data show CDR1 as DFQATT and CDR2 as SNEGSKA (reference sequence). Trimming shortened V by 3 bases and J by 14 bases, and 11 bases separated the two germline ends. This CDR3 region has 11 residues. CDR3 DNA sequence: TGCAGTGCTAGGGAGGGATTGTCCCTCCACTTT. As protein: CSAREGLSLHF.